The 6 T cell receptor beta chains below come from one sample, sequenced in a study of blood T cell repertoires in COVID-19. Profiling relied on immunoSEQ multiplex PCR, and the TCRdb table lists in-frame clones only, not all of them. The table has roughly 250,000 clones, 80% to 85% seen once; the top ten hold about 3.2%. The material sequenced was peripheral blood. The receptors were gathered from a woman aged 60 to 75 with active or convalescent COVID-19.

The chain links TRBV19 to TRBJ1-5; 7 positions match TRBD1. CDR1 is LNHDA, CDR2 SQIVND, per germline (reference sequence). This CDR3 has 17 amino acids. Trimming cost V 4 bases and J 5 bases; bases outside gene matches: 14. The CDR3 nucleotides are TGTGCCAGTAGTACCCCATGGACAGGTTATGTTTATCAGCCCCAGCATTTT. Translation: CASSTPWTGYVYQPQHF.

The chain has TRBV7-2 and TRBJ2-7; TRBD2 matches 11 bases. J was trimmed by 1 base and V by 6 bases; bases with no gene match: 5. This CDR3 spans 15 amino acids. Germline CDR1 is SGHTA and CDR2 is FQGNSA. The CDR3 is CASSAGLAVSYEQYF. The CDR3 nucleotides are TGTGCCAGCAGTGCGGGACTAGCGGTATCCTACGAGCAGTACTTC.

CDR3 bases: TGTGCCAGCAGTCCCCCGTCGTCGGGTAGGGATACGCAGTATTTT. This sequence encodes CASSPPSSGRDTQYF. V gene TRBV25-1 combines with J gene TRBJ2-3; D call uncertain. Trimming took 5 bases from V and 6 from J, leaving 18 bases between them. Germline values: CDR1 MGHDK, CDR2 SYGVNS. The CDR3 is 15 amino acids.

CDR3 nucleotides: TGTGCCAGCAGTGAAAGGGGGGGCAGACAGCCCCAGCATTTT. Translated: CASSERGGRQPQHF. J is TRBJ1-5 and V is TRBV6-1, with a weak D call TRBD1 (6 bases). V lost 2 bases and J 7 bases, leaving 12 bases between the germline ends. The CDR3 has 14 amino acids. In germline, CDR1 is MNHNS, CDR2 SASEGT.

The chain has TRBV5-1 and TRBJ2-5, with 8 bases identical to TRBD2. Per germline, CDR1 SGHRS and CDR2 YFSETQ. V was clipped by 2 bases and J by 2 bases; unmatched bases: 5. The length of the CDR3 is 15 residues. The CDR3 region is CASSLTSGLQETQYF. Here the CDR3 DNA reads TGCGCCAGCAGCTTAACTAGCGGATTACAAGAGACCCAGTACTTC.

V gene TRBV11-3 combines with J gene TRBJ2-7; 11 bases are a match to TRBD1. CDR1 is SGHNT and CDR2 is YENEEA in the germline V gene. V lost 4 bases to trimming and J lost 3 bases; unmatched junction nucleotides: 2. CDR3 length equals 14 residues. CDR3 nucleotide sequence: TGTGCCAGCAGCTCGGGACAGGGGGTCTACGAGCAGTACTTC. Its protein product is CASSSGQGVYEQYF.